This T cell receptor beta chain stems from a study of Ad26.COV2.S vaccination and SARS-CoV-2 variants. Study conclusions and caveats: TCR breadth and depth analyses may have underestimated total T cell responses.

As to treatment: some 20 received Ad26.COV2.S at low or high dose, single or two shots; about 5 received placebo; per-sample allocation not given. Day 63 following the first vaccine or placebo injection was when the samples were taken. Adults aged 18-55 years in Boston included the donor. CDR1 and CDR2 from the germline V gene are SGHDT and YYEEEE. The CDR3 loop spans 13 amino acids. V was cut by 6 bases and J by 5 bases, with 14 bases left in between. Produced via immunoSEQ multiplex PCR; TCRdb's table is partial and in-frame only. This sample has approximately 400,000 clones, with approximately 85% found just once. In regard to this clone: Its cognate antigen is unknown.

The chain joins TRBV5-6 to TRBJ1-1; D is unresolved. This receptor was obtained from a person between 18 and 65 years old who received the Ad26.COV2.S COVID-19 vaccine or a placebo. The specimen was peripheral blood, collected in a trial of Ad26.COV2.S vaccine versus placebo. The CDR3 protein is CASTIGRRTEAFF. DNA for the CDR3: TGTGCCAGCACCATAGGAAGGCGGACTGAAGCTTTCTTT.